The 15 T cell receptor beta chains below were found in one sample sequenced in a study of shared clonotypes between healthy human individuals. Libraries were prepared by immunoSEQ multiplex PCR; TCRdb keeps only in-frame clonotypes and omits some of them. Of 2 million to 2.5 million clones in the sample, over 85% were seen once. The sequenced material came from naive CD4+ T cells from PBMCs. The subset here: CD45RA+ positively selected. The receptor set was obtained from a man younger than 35 in good health. Some clones in this sample may be carry-over from other donors' samples.

The count of this clone is one. The gene calls are TRBV27 and TRBJ1-1; TRBD1 matches 7 bases. V was pared by 5 bases and J by 4 bases, with 10 bases of the junction left unmatched. The germline V gene has CDR1 MNHEY and CDR2 SMNVEV (reference sequence). The CDR3 is 15 residues long. CDR3 in amino acids: CASSLDQGGSTEAFF. For the CDR3, the DNA is TGTGCCAGCAGTCTCGACCAGGGGGGTAGCACTGAAGCTTTCTTT.

A remark on this clone: The same CDR3 also results from other DNA sequences found in this sample. The rearrangement joins TRBV18 to TRBJ2-7, with a weak D call TRBD1 (5 bases). This CDR3 has 13 residues. Germline-derived CDR1 and CDR2 are KGHSH and LQKENI. Trimming shortened V by 3 bases and J by 1 base, and 7 bases separated the two germline ends. The CDR3 region is CASSPGASYEQYF. Written as DNA, the CDR3 is TGTGCCAGCTCACCTGGGGCGTCCTACGAGCAGTACTTC.

This sequence joins TRBV9 and TRBJ1-1, with D possibly being TRBD1 (5 bases). In germline, CDR1 is SGDLS, CDR2 YYNGEE. The CDR3 has 12 residues. Trimming stripped 5 bases from V and 1 base from J, with 6 bases between. The CDR3 here is CASRGTNTEAFF. CDR3 coding DNA: TGTGCCAGCAGGGGGACGAACACTGAAGCTTTCTTT.

The J gene is TRBJ1-1, the V gene TRBV5-8; D might be TRBD1 (5 bases). Germline V CDR1 and CDR2: SGHTS, YDEGEE. The CDR3 is 13 amino acids. V was trimmed by 5 bases and J by 4 bases, leaving 12 bases between them. CDR3: CASSRGEATEAFF. The CDR3 nucleotides are TGTGCCAGCAGTCGGGGGGAAGCCACTGAAGCTTTCTTT. The whole variable domain, filled in from reference TRBV5-8 and TRBJ1-1, reads EAGVTQSPTHLIKTRGQQATLRCSPISGHTSVYWYQQALGLGLQFLLWYDEGEERNRGNFPPRFSGRQFPNYSSELNVNALELEDSALYLCASSRGEATEAFFGQGTRLTVV.

This rearrangement joins TRBV28 to TRBJ1-2; D perhaps matches TRBD1 (6 bases). Germline V gene data show CDR1 as MDHEN and CDR2 as SYDVKM. This CDR3 spans 14 amino acids. V was shortened by 3 bases and J by 8 bases, with 16 bases between the two germline ends. As DNA, the CDR3 is TGTGCCAGCAGTTTGGGCAGGGGTCCTGGCGGCTACACCTTC. Translation gives CASSLGRGPGGYTF.

The chain has TRBV28 and TRBJ2-5; D uncertain. Per germline, CDR1 MDHEN and CDR2 SYDVKM. Trimming took off 6 bases at V and 4 bases at J, with 12 bases between the two ends. There are 13 residues in the CDR3. CDR3 sequence: CASRHGSGETQYF. The CDR3 coding sequence is TGTGCCAGCAGGCACGGTTCTGGAGAGACCCAGTACTTC.

The chain combines TRBV6-1 with TRBJ1-5; D unresolved. Germline V gene lookup returns CDR1 MNHNS and CDR2 SASEGT. V was shortened by 1 base and J by 0 bases, with 4 bases between the two germline ends. The CDR3 extends over 14 amino acids. CDR3 loop: CASSEDGSNQPQHF. CDR3 nucleotides: TGTGCCAGCAGTGAAGACGGTAGCAATCAGCCCCAGCATTTT.

The V gene is TRBV6-5, the J gene TRBJ1-1, with D maybe TRBD1 (5 bases). Germline lookup yields CDR1 MNHEY and CDR2 SVGAGI. The CDR3 runs 15 residues. Trimming took 5 bases from V and 6 from J, leaving 19 bases between them. The CDR3 nucleotides are TGTGCCAGCAGTCCGGCGGGGGAGATTTCCTCTGAAGCTTTCTTT. It yields the protein CASSPAGEISSEAFF.

This clone is a singleton in its sample. The V gene is TRBV27, the J gene TRBJ2-1; TRBD2 matches 10 bases. This CDR3 is built from 16 residues. Germline V gene sequence: CDR1 MNHEY, CDR2 SMNVEV (reference sequence). Unmatched junction bases numbered 12, after V lost 6 bases and J lost 7 bases. The CDR3 spells CASSPDGLADFNEQFF. CDR3 bases: TGTGCCAGCAGCCCGGACGGACTAGCGGACTTTAATGAGCAGTTCTTC.

The rearrangement uses TRBV5-1 and TRBJ2-1; D is perhaps TRBD2 (6 bases). The CDR3 has 13 residues. V dropped 4 bases and J dropped 10 bases, with 15 bases sitting between them. The germline CDR1 and CDR2 sequences are SGHRS and YFSETQ. CDR3 in DNA: TGCGCCAGCAGCATACCCCTCGCGGGAGAGCAGTTCTTC. It translates to CASSIPLAGEQFF. Together with reference TRBV5-1 and TRBJ2-1, the CDR3 gives the full variable domain: KAGVTQTPRYLIKTRGQQVTLSCSPISGHRSVSWYQQTPGQGLQFLFEYFSETQRNKGNFPGRFSGRQFSNSRSEMNVSTLELGDSALYLCASSIPLAGEQFFGPGTRLTVL.

The V call is TRBV7-2, the J call TRBJ2-7, with 7 bases fitting TRBD1. The CDR3 totals 15 residues. Per the germline V gene, CDR1 is SGHTA and CDR2 is FQGNSA. Trimming cost V 1 base and J 7 bases; bases outside gene matches: 10. The CDR3 nucleotides are TGTGCCAGCAGCTTAGAGGCAGGGGGATCGTTTGAGCAGTACTTC. This codes for CASSLEAGGSFEQYF.

The chain is built from TRBV2 and TRBJ1-1; possibly TRBD1 for D (6 bases). The length of the CDR3 is 13 residues. Trimming took 7 bases from V and 3 from J, leaving 12 bases between them. CDR1 SNHLY and CDR2 FYNNEI come from the germline V gene. The CDR3 DNA sequence: TGTGCCAGCACAGGGGACATCGACACTGAAGCTTTCTTT. This translates into CASTGDIDTEAFF.

The chain employs TRBV18 and TRBJ1-2, with 8 bases aligning to TRBD1. This CDR3 has 14 residues. V lost 6 bases to trimming and J lost 4 bases; unmatched junction nucleotides: 7. Looked up from germline, CDR1 is KGHSH and CDR2 is LQKENI. CDR3 sequence (DNA): TGTGCCAGCTCGAGCGGACAGGGCCCCTATGGCTACACCTTC. It is translated as CASSSGQGPYGYTF.

This clone was seen only a few times. The sample carries other DNA sequences with the same CDR3. The chain has TRBV19 and TRBJ1-1, with TRBD1 matching over 7 bases. CDR1 LNHDA and CDR2 SQIVND come from the germline V gene (reference sequence). V was pared by 6 bases and J by 0 bases, with 1 base of the junction left unmatched. The CDR3 runs 13 residues. The DNA of the CDR3 is TGTGCCAGTAGCGACAGGGTGAACACTGAAGCTTTCTTT. It translates to CASSDRVNTEAFF.

The genes are TRBV7-2 and TRBJ1-4, with D unclear. Germline loops: CDR1 SGHTA, CDR2 FQGNSA. V lost 4 bases, J lost 0 bases, and 9 bases lay in between. This CDR3 has 15 residues. The CDR3 nucleotides read TGTGCCAGCAGCTCTAACTTTGCAACTAATGAAAAACTGTTTTTT. Amino acids: CASSSNFATNEKLFF.